One and the same sample provided the 23 T cell receptor beta chains below, sequenced in a study of T cell responses to AZD1222 COVID-19 vaccine. Sequenced by immunoSEQ multiplex PCR; TCRdb stores in-frame clones only, minus some. Among about 150,000 clones listed, 75% to 95% were seen once. This specimen was peripheral blood, taken 28 days after the second AZD1222 dose. These receptors were taken from an adult who received the AZD1222 COVID-19 vaccine.

The chain joins TRBV6-2 or TRBV6-3 to TRBJ2-3; D call uncertain. V was pared by 5 bases and J by 0 bases, with 18 bases between. The CDR3 extends over 17 amino acids. Germline V gives CDR1 MNHEY, CDR2 SVGEGT. CDR3 DNA: TGTGCCAGCAGTACCCGTAGTGATCCCTCTAGCACAGATACGCAGTATTTT. Translated, it gives CASSTRSDPSSTDTQYF.

The chain is built from TRBV19 and TRBJ2-7; 8 bases are a match to TRBD2. Trimming removed 3 bases from V and 2 bases from J; junction bases left unmatched: 6. CDR1 is LNHDA and CDR2 is SQIVND in the germline V gene (reference sequence). This CDR3 spans 15 amino acids. CDR3 sequence: CASSISGRNPYEQYF. CDR3 DNA: TGTGCCAGTAGTATCAGCGGGAGAAATCCCTACGAGCAGTACTTC.

This sequence joins TRBV6-4 and TRBJ2-2, with 13 nucleotides matching TRBD2. The CDR3 spans 15 residues. Germline V gives CDR1 MRHNA, CDR2 SNTAGT. V shed 6 bases and J 7 bases; nucleotides not matched to a gene: 5. CDR3 nucleotide sequence: TGTGCCAGCAGCAGCGGACTAGCGGGAGTCGGGGAGCTGTTTTTT. It codes for CASSSGLAGVGELFF.

This sequence joins TRBV5-4 and TRBJ2-7; D possibly matches TRBD1 or TRBD2 (5 bases each). Germline assignment: CDR1 SGHNT and CDR2 YYREEE (reference sequence). This CDR3 contains 15 residues. V was pared by 4 bases and J by 4 bases, with 18 bases between. CDR3 nucleotide sequence: TGTGCCAGCAGCCCCTCCCGGGACCCCAGGTACGAGCAGTACTTC. This encodes CASSPSRDPRYEQYF.

The chain links TRBV19 to TRBJ2-3; D gene unclear. The CDR3 length is 17 residues. Germline V gene lookup returns CDR1 LNHDA and CDR2 SQIVND (reference sequence). The V and J ends lost 3 bases and 2 bases respectively, with 18 bases between them. CDR3 DNA sequence: TGTGCCAGTAGTATCCCCTTAAGGATGTCTTCCACAGATACGCAGTATTTT. Encoded protein: CASSIPLRMSSTDTQYF.

This chain uses TRBV6-5 with TRBJ2-2; D is unresolved. The germline V gene has CDR1 MNHEY and CDR2 SVGAGI. This CDR3 region has 15 residues. V dropped 0 bases and J dropped 7 bases, with 12 bases sitting between them. Here the CDR3 reads CASSYSRDTVGELFF. The CDR3 nucleotides read TGTGCCAGCAGTTACTCTAGGGATACGGTCGGGGAGCTGTTTTTT.

The chain is built from TRBV6-2 or TRBV6-3 and TRBJ2-1; 10 nucleotides align to TRBD2. Losses at the gene ends were 6 bases for V and 6 bases for J; bases not matched to a gene: 14. Germline V gene lookup returns CDR1 MNHEY and CDR2 SVGEGT. The CDR3 is made up of 17 amino acids. CDR3 nucleotides: TGTGCCAGCAGCCACCCACGAGCGGGAGGGCCCTCCAATGAGCAGTTCTTC. It is translated as CASSHPRAGGPSNEQFF.

This chain uses TRBV5-1 with TRBJ2-7, with D unclear. The length of the CDR3 is 13 residues. Germline CDR1 is SGHRS and CDR2 is YFSETQ. With 5 bases removed from V and 4 bases from J, the gap between germline ends came to 13 bases. CDR3 in DNA: TGCGCCAGCAGTATGGGTCAGACGTACGAGCAGTACTTC. Translation gives CASSMGQTYEQYF.

The CDR3 DNA is TGTGCCAGCAGCTCCGGCGGGGCGAAGTATTTT. Translating gives CASSSGGAKYF. This rearrangement joins TRBV5-8 to TRBJ2-3; TRBD2 might be the D (6 bases). Germline-derived CDR1 and CDR2 are SGHTS and YDEGEE. Deletions cut 3 bases from V and 13 bases from J, with 12 bases between. The CDR3 runs to 11 residues.

The chain couples TRBV6-1 to TRBJ2-7; the D is unclear. Trimming removed 1 base from V and 6 bases from J, with 7 bases in between. This CDR3 comprises 12 residues. The V gene's germline CDR1 is MNHNS and CDR2 SASEGT. CDR3: CASSEVNGEQYF. The CDR3 DNA follows: TGTGCCAGCAGTGAAGTCAACGGCGAGCAGTACTTC.

The rearrangement uses TRBV10-3 and TRBJ2-1; 13 nucleotides agree with TRBD2. This CDR3 has 14 residues. Germline CDR1 and CDR2: ENHRY and SYGVKD. The V gene end was trimmed by 4 bases and the J gene end by 10 bases; junction bases not matched to a gene: 4. The CDR3 region is CAISGLGLAGEQFF. In nucleotides, the CDR3 is TGTGCCATCAGTGGGTTGGGACTAGCGGGAGAGCAGTTCTTC.

The chain couples TRBV7-8 to TRBJ1-2; D is unclear. This CDR3 is built from 16 residues. V was pared by 1 base and J by 4 bases, with 16 bases between. Germline V gives CDR1 SGHVS, CDR2 FQNEAQ. CDR3 DNA sequence: TGTGCCAGCAGCTTAGGGAGTGTCGCTACCCTCTATGGCTACACCTTC. Translating gives CASSLGSVATLYGYTF.

The J gene is TRBJ2-5, the V gene TRBV2; 10 bases align to TRBD2. Looked up from germline, CDR1 is SNHLY and CDR2 is FYNNEI. Trimming took 0 bases from V and 2 from J; bases not matched to a gene: 12. CDR3 length: 19 amino acids. The CDR3 is CASSEALSSGLAEQETQYF. DNA of the CDR3: TGTGCCAGCAGTGAAGCGCTTAGTTCCGGACTAGCGGAGCAAGAGACCCAGTACTTC.

This sequence joins TRBV2 and TRBJ1-1; the match to TRBD1 covers 7 bases. With 6 bases clipped from V and 0 bases from J, the junction kept 1 base outside the gene matches. This CDR3 has 13 residues. From germline, CDR1 is SNHLY and CDR2 FYNNEI. The CDR3 coding sequence is TGTGCCAGCAGGGGACAGATGAACACTGAAGCTTTCTTT. It codes for CASRGQMNTEAFF.

This sequence joins TRBV2 and TRBJ1-4; 7 bases agree with TRBD1. V was pared by 6 bases and J by 7 bases, with 14 bases of the junction left unmatched. CDR1 SNHLY and CDR2 FYNNEI come from the germline V gene. The CDR3 extends over 16 amino acids. The CDR3 coding sequence is TGTGCCAGCAGAGACCGAACCGGGACAGTTGCTGAAAAACTGTTTTTT. Its translation: CASRDRTGTVAEKLFF.

This chain links TRBV24-1 with TRBJ1-2; D is unclear. This CDR3 region has 11 residues. Per the germline V gene, CDR1 is KGHDR and CDR2 is SFDVKD. V lost 5 bases and J lost 5, with 5 bases in between. This CDR3 reads CATSAIYGYTF. The CDR3 DNA is TGTGCCACCAGTGCCATATATGGCTACACCTTC.

The V and J genes are TRBV5-1 and TRBJ1-2, with unresolved D. Germline V gene data show CDR1 as SGHRS and CDR2 as YFSETQ. Trimming pared 4 bases from V and 3 bases from J, leaving 10 bases between. CDR3 length equals 13 residues. The CDR3 bases are TGCGCCAGCAGCCCTTCCGGGGACTATGGCTACACCTTC. This codes for CASSPSGDYGYTF. Looking up the rest from reference TRBV5-1 and TRBJ1-2 gives the full variable domain: KAGVTQTPRYLIKTRGQQVTLSCSPISGHRSVSWYQQTPGQGLQFLFEYFSETQRNKGNFPGRFSGRQFSNSRSEMNVSTLELGDSALYLCASSPSGDYGYTFGSGTRLTVV.

This clone was seen once. The V and J genes are TRBV9 and TRBJ1-3; possible D gene TRBD1, 6 bases. Germline lookup yields CDR1 SGDLS and CDR2 YYNGEE. Trimming removed 0 bases from V and 4 bases from J, with 20 bases in between. CDR3 size: 18 residues. The CDR3 nucleotides are TGTGCCAGCAGCGTAGATACTATGGGACAAAGCGCGGGAAACACCATATATTTT. Amino acids: CASSVDTMGQSAGNTIYF.

The chain links TRBV7-9 to TRBJ1-1; D is uncertain. V was shortened by 1 base and J by 7 bases, with 10 bases between the two germline ends. Looked up from germline, CDR1 is SEHNR and CDR2 is FQNEAQ (reference sequence). CDR3 size: 13 residues. The CDR3 here is CASSLELGGEAFF. CDR3 in DNA: TGTGCCAGCAGCTTAGAGTTAGGCGGTGAAGCTTTCTTT. The full variable domain, with the rest looked up from reference TRBV7-9 and TRBJ1-1, is DTGVSQNPRHKITKRGQNVTFRCDPISEHNRLYWYRQTLGQGPEFLTYFQNEAQLEKSRLLSDRFSAERPKGSFSTLEIQRTEQGDSAMYLCASSLELGGEAFFGQGTRLTVV.

J is TRBJ2-2 and V is TRBV19, with D perhaps being TRBD1 or TRBD2 (5 bases each). The CDR3 extends over 14 amino acids. With 3 bases removed from V and 3 bases from J, the gap between germline ends came to 8 bases. The V gene's germline CDR1 is LNHDA and CDR2 SQIVND (reference sequence). Here the CDR3 DNA reads TGTGCCAGTAGTATCTTGGGGGACACCGGGGAGCTGTTTTTT. It specifies CASSILGDTGELFF.

The V call is TRBV9, the J call TRBJ1-4; the match to TRBD1 covers 9 bases. V lost 4 bases to trimming and J lost 8 bases; unmatched junction nucleotides: 9. Germline values: CDR1 SGDLS, CDR2 YYNGEE. CDR3 size: 15 residues. CDR3 residues: CASSTTGQGSEKLFF. The CDR3 nucleotides read TGTGCCAGCAGCACGACAGGACAGGGGAGCGAAAAACTGTTTTTT. The full variable domain, its missing parts supplied by reference TRBV9 and TRBJ1-4, is DSGVTQTPKHLITATGQRVTLRCSPRSGDLSVYWYQQSLDQGLQFLIQYYNGEERAKGNILERFSAQQFPDLHSELNLSSLELGDSALYFCASSTTGQGSEKLFFGSGTQLSVL.

V usage is TRBV5-8 and J usage is TRBJ2-7, with D perhaps given as TRBD1 or TRBD2 (5 bases each). This CDR3 contains 17 residues. The V and J ends lost 0 bases and 1 base respectively, with 17 bases between them. CDR1 is SGHTS, CDR2 YDEGEE, per germline. The CDR3 nucleotides are TGTGCCAGCAGCTTGGCTCTCGCAGGGACCTTGTCCTACGAGCAGTACTTC. Translated: CASSLALAGTLSYEQYF.

The V gene is TRBV12-3 or TRBV12-4, the J gene TRBJ1-5; TRBD1 agrees at 7 bases. After removal of 7 bases from V and 6 bases from J, the junction contained 3 bases not matched to a gene. The CDR3 extends over 12 amino acids. The CDR3 loop reads CASNTGVQPQHF. The CDR3 DNA is TGTGCCAGCAATACAGGGGTTCAGCCCCAGCATTTT.